These 25 T cell receptor beta chains came from one sample sequenced in a study of blood T cell repertoires in COVID-19. The data were produced by immunoSEQ multiplex PCR, yet TCRdb's version contains in-frame clones alone and is incomplete. Here the sample spans over 35,000 clones, about four fifths being singletons. The sequenced sample was peripheral blood. The receptors were gathered from a man aged 65 to 79 with acute or convalescent COVID-19.

V is TRBV5-4 and J is TRBJ1-1, with 8 bases that match TRBD1. The CDR3 covers 14 residues. CDR1 is SGHNT and CDR2 is YYREEE in the germline V gene (reference sequence). V shed 5 bases, J shed 6 bases, and the junction held 9 bases outside the gene matches. DNA for the CDR3: TGTGCCAGCAGTCGAACCCAGGGGGCTTCTGAAGCTTTCTTT. Its protein is CASSRTQGASEAFF.

J is TRBJ2-1 and V is TRBV5-1, with D possibly TRBD1 on 5 matching bases. Germline assignment: CDR1 SGHRS and CDR2 YFSETQ. V dropped 0 bases and J dropped 10 bases, with 20 bases sitting between them. CDR3 length: 16 amino acids. The CDR3 sequence: CASSLASAGFGVEQFF. The CDR3 DNA sequence: TGCGCCAGCAGCTTGGCCAGTGCAGGGTTTGGTGTCGAGCAGTTCTTC.

This chain links TRBV3-1 (or the pseudogene TRBV3-2) with TRBJ2-7; 8 bases are a match to TRBD2. J gave up 2 bases and V 4 bases, and 10 bases lay outside the gene matches. The CDR3 runs to 16 residues. From germline, CDR1 is LGHDT and CDR2 YNNKEL (reference sequence). The CDR3 loop is CASSLHRGGRTYEQYF. Here the CDR3 DNA reads TGTGCCAGCAGCCTCCACCGCGGCGGGAGGACCTACGAGCAGTACTTC.

The chain recombines TRBV18 with TRBJ2-2; TRBD1 matches at 10 bases. V shed 6 bases, J shed 2 bases, and the junction held 3 bases outside the gene matches. In germline, CDR1 is KGHSH, CDR2 LQKENI. The CDR3 has 15 amino acids. This CDR3 reads CASSQTGGNTGELFF. Written as DNA, the CDR3 is TGTGCCAGCTCCCAGACAGGGGGCAACACCGGGGAGCTGTTTTTT.

The gene calls are TRBV19 and TRBJ2-6; tentative D call: TRBD1 (5 bases). V was cut by 10 bases and J by 0 bases, with 19 bases left in between. Germline V gene sequence: CDR1 LNHDA, CDR2 SQIVND (reference sequence). This CDR3 is built from 17 residues. CDR3: CATSRGQGPSGANVLTF. The CDR3 DNA reads TGTGCCACCAGCCGTGGGCAGGGTCCCTCTGGGGCCAACGTCCTGACTTTC.

This clone was detected once. The chain carries TRBV19 and TRBJ2-3, with 13 bases fitting TRBD2. The germline V gene encodes CDR1 LNHDA and CDR2 SQIVND (reference sequence). This CDR3 has 16 residues. Trimming cost V 4 bases and J 2 bases; bases outside gene matches: 3. The CDR3 is CASSTGLAGITDTQYF. The CDR3 DNA follows: TGTGCCAGTAGTACGGGACTAGCGGGGATCACAGATACGCAGTATTTT.

The chain is built from TRBV7-9 and TRBJ2-7; 10 nucleotides line up with TRBD1. The CDR3 runs 15 residues. Germline V gene lookup returns CDR1 SEHNR and CDR2 FQNEAQ (reference sequence). V trimming: 5 bases; J trimming: 6 bases; junction bases outside the gene matches: 10. In DNA form, the CDR3 reads TGTGCCAGCAGCCAGAGAGGGACAGGGGCAACCGAGCAGTACTTC. It specifies CASSQRGTGATEQYF. Filled out from reference TRBV7-9 and TRBJ2-7, the complete variable domain reads DTGVSQNPRHKITKRGQNVTFRCDPISEHNRLYWYRQTLGQGPEFLTYFQNEAQLEKSRLLSDRFSAERPKGSFSTLEIQRTEQGDSAMYLCASSQRGTGATEQYFGPGTRLTVT.

The chain employs TRBV28 and TRBJ1-4; unclear D gene. The CDR3 covers 14 residues. Germline assignment: CDR1 MDHEN and CDR2 SYDVKM. With 0 bases removed from V and 4 bases from J, the gap between germline ends came to 6 bases. The CDR3 spells CASSLWTNNEKLFF. CDR3 DNA: TGTGCCAGCAGTTTATGGACAAATAATGAAAAACTGTTTTTT.

The chain employs TRBV5-8 and TRBJ2-6; TRBD1 agrees at 9 bases. The germline V gene encodes CDR1 SGHTS and CDR2 YDEGEE. CDR3 size: 18 residues. With V trimmed by 3 bases and J by 2 bases, 9 bases remained unmatched. The CDR3 sequence: CASSSSTGGGTGANVLTF. Written as DNA, the CDR3 is TGTGCCAGCAGCTCCTCAACAGGGGGCGGAACTGGGGCCAACGTCCTGACTTTC.

The chain is built from TRBV4-2 and TRBJ2-2; 11 bases fit TRBD2. CDR1 and CDR2 from the germline V gene are LGHNA and YNFKEQ. The CDR3 has 17 amino acids. V lost 3 bases to trimming and J lost 0 bases; unmatched junction nucleotides: 3. The DNA for the CDR3 is TGTGCCAGCAGCCACGGACTAGCGGGTTCGAACACCGGGGAGCTGTTTTTT. Its protein is CASSHGLAGSNTGELFF.

The chain combines TRBV5-1 with TRBJ2-3, with 10 bases matching TRBD2. The CDR3 spans 14 residues. The germline V gene encodes CDR1 SGHRS and CDR2 YFSETQ. J lost 5 bases, V lost 4 bases, and 4 bases had no gene match. This chain's CDR3 is CASSPIAGGDTQYF. DNA of the CDR3: TGCGCCAGCAGCCCAATAGCGGGGGGAGATACGCAGTATTTT.

The chain employs TRBV3-1 (or the pseudogene TRBV3-2) and TRBJ2-3; a possible D gene is TRBD2 (6 bases). The CDR3 spans 12 residues. V gave up 3 bases and J gave up 5 bases, with 6 bases separating them. CDR1 and CDR2 (germline): LGHDT, YNNKEL (reference sequence). CDR3 coding DNA: TGTGCCAGCAGCCACGGGGGAGATACGCAGTATTTT. Translating it yields CASSHGGDTQYF.

The chain couples TRBV4-1 to TRBJ1-3; unclear D gene. Germline V CDR1 and CDR2: MGHRA, YSYEKL. V lost 4 bases to trimming and J lost 0 bases, with 13 bases between them. The CDR3 runs 16 residues. In DNA form, the CDR3 reads TGCGCCAGCAGCCGAAACCAGGTTGGCTCTGGAAACACCATATATTTT. Protein product: CASSRNQVGSGNTIYF.

V gene TRBV9 combines with J gene TRBJ2-1; D uncertain. The CDR3 runs 13 residues. V was shortened by 0 bases and J by 6 bases, with 7 bases between the two germline ends. Germline CDR1 is SGDLS and CDR2 is YYNGEE. CDR3: CASSVDALNEQFF. DNA for the CDR3: TGTGCCAGCAGCGTAGACGCGCTCAATGAGCAGTTCTTC.

The J gene is TRBJ1-2, the V gene TRBV27, with TRBD1 identical over 8 bases. The CDR3 sequence is 15 residues long. Unmatched junction bases numbered 7, after V lost 2 bases and J lost 5 bases. Germline V lookup: CDR1 MNHEY, CDR2 SMNVEV (reference sequence). The CDR3 DNA sequence: TGTGCCAGCAGTTTAGGACAGGGATCCTCTTATGGCTACACCTTC. Its translation is CASSLGQGSSYGYTF.

DNA of the CDR3: TGTGCCAGCAGTTCAACGGGTGCCGAGCAGTACTTC. Amino acid sequence: CASSSTGAEQYF. The rearrangement joins TRBV7-8 to TRBJ2-7; unclear D gene. Germline CDR1 is SGHVS and CDR2 is FQNEAQ. This CDR3 has 12 residues. The ends were cut back, 6 bases at V and 6 bases at J, with 12 bases in the middle. The full variable domain, with the rest looked up from reference TRBV7-8 and TRBJ2-7, is GAGVSQSPRYKVAKRGQDVALRCDPISGHVSLFWYQQALGQGPEFLTYFQNEAQLDKSGLPSDRFFAERPEGSVSTLKIQRTQQEDSAVYLCASSSTGAEQYFGPGTRLTVT.

The chain is built from TRBV19 and TRBJ1-5; D gene ambiguous. The V gene lost 5 bases and the J gene lost 0 bases, with 14 bases spanning the gap. The CDR3 loop spans 16 amino acids. In germline, CDR1 is LNHDA, CDR2 SQIVND (reference sequence). CDR3 bases: TGTGCCAGTAGTGCAGACGGGATCAATAGCAATCAGCCCCAGCATTTT. It yields the protein CASSADGINSNQPQHF.

The gene calls are TRBV18 and TRBJ2-1; D possibly corresponds to TRBD1 (6 bases). The CDR3 sequence is 16 residues long. The V and J ends lost 0 bases and 3 bases respectively, with 12 bases between them. CDR1 is KGHSH, CDR2 LQKENI, per germline. The CDR3 nucleotides read TGTGCCAGCTCACCACCGTCCGGGACAAACTACAATGAGCAGTTCTTC. Translating gives CASSPPSGTNYNEQFF. Combining the CDR3 with reference TRBV18 and TRBJ2-1 gives the whole variable domain NAGVMQNPRHLVRRRGQEARLRCSPMKGHSHVYWYRQLPEEGLKFMVYLQKENIIDESGMPKERFSAEFPKEGPSILRIQQVVRGDSAAYFCASSPPSGTNYNEQFFGPGTRLTVL.

The rearrangement uses TRBV5-1 and TRBJ2-7; 9 bases are a match to TRBD2. The CDR3 sequence is 15 residues long. V dropped 0 bases and J dropped 4; count of bases not matched to a gene: 5. Per germline, CDR1 SGHRS and CDR2 YFSETQ. CDR3 DNA: TGCGCCAGCAGCTTGGTAGCGGGAGTGTGGTACGAGCAGTACTTC. It translates to CASSLVAGVWYEQYF.

The chain recombines TRBV19 with TRBJ1-5; 9 bases agree with TRBD1. The CDR3 runs 15 residues. Trimming removed 6 bases from V and 2 bases from J; junction bases left unmatched: 5. Germline values: CDR1 LNHDA, CDR2 SQIVND (reference sequence). The CDR3 spells CASSPTGGGNQPQHF. The CDR3 coding sequence is TGTGCCAGTAGCCCGACAGGGGGTGGCAATCAGCCCCAGCATTTT.

This clone was detected only a few times. The rearrangement joins TRBV7-2 to TRBJ2-5; D is possibly TRBD2 (5 bases). Germline CDR1 SGHTA, CDR2 FQGNSA. The CDR3 sequence is 14 residues long. Trimming pared 4 bases from V and 0 bases from J, leaving 9 bases between. The CDR3 region is CASSSQRDQETQYF. CDR3 DNA: TGTGCCAGCAGCTCGCAGAGGGACCAAGAGACCCAGTACTTC.

This clone has just a few counts. This sequence joins TRBV27 and TRBJ2-5; maybe TRBD1 (6 bases). Per the germline V gene, CDR1 is MNHEY and CDR2 is SMNVEV (reference sequence). This CDR3 spans 14 amino acids. The V end was cut by 6 bases, the J end by 1 base, with 12 bases between. CDR3 region: CASSAQGLQETQYF. DNA of the CDR3: TGTGCCAGCAGCGCCCAGGGGCTCCAAGAGACCCAGTACTTC.

This chain joins TRBV25-1 and TRBJ2-7; the D gene is possibly TRBD1 (5 bases). Germline V lookup: CDR1 MGHDK, CDR2 SYGVNS. The ends were cut back, 2 bases at V and 5 bases at J, with 13 bases in the middle. This CDR3 region has 14 residues. CDR3 coding DNA: TGTGCCAGCAGTGAAGGCAGGGTCATCGACGAGCAGTACTTC. Protein sequence: CASSEGRVIDEQYF.

The chain links TRBV27 to TRBJ1-2, with 8 bases fitting TRBD1. V gave up 4 bases and J gave up 4 bases; unmatched junction bases: 5. The CDR3 extends over 14 amino acids. Germline CDR1 reads MNHEY; CDR2 reads SMNVEV (reference sequence). Here the CDR3 reads CASSYRTGPYGYTF. The CDR3 region has the DNA TGTGCCAGCAGTTACCGGACAGGGCCCTATGGCTACACCTTC.

The chain has TRBV6-5 and TRBJ1-1, with 7 bases matching TRBD1. Germline CDR1 reads MNHEY; CDR2 reads SVGAGI. CDR3 length: 14 amino acids. With V trimmed by 7 bases and J by 4 bases, 9 bases remained unmatched. CDR3 DNA: TGTGCCAGCATACGGGACAGCTCGAGCACTGAAGCTTTCTTT. It encodes CASIRDSSSTEAFF.